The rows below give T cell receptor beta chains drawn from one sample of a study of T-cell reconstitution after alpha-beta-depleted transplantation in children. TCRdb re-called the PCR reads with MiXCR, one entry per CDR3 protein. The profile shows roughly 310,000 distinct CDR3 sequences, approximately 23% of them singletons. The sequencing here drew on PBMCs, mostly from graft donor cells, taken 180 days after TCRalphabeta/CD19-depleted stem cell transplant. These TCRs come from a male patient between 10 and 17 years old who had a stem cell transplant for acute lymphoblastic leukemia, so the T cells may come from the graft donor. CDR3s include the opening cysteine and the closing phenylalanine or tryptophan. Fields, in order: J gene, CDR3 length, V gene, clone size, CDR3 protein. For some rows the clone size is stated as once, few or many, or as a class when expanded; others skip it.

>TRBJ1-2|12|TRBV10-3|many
CAISESQGGYTF
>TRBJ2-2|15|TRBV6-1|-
CASSVSGVVTGELFF
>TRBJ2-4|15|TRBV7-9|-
CASSLGLAGGDIQYF
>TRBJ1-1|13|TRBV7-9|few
CASSLGGEGKAFF
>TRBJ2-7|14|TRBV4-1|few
CASSSSWGHYEQYF
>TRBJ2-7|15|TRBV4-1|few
CASSQVVSLAYEQYF
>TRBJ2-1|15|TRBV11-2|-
CASSLDLLRWNEQFF
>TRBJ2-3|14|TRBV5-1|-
CASSSGGPTDTQYF
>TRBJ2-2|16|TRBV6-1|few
CASSPPGRKHTGELFF
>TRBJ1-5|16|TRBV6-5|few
CASSYARQGSNQPQHF
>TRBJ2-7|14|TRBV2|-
CASSDGGYSYEQYF
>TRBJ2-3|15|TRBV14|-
CASSQVGGPTDTQYF
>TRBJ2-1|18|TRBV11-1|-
CASSLAFSSGRSYNEQFF
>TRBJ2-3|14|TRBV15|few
CASKAGVRTDTQYF
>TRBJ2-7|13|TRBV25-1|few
CASSDLGSYEQYF
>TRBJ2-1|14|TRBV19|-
CASSIARLANEQFF
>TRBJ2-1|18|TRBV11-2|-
CASSLLRGRTRPYNEQFF
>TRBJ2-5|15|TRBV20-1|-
CSAIGTGVLLETQYF
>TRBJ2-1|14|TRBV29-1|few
CSVVGLLDDNEQFF
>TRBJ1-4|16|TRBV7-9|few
CASSLDGTVLNEKLFF
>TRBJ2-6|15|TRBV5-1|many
CASSLAGNGANVLTF
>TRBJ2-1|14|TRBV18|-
CASSPPGVYNEQFF
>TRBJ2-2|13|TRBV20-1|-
CSAITRNTGELFF
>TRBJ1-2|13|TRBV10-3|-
CAISPDLSLGYTF
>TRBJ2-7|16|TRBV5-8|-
CASSLVPGQLSYEQYF
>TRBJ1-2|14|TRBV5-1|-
CASSLSTLERIYTF
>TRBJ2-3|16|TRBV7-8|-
CASSLGLRRGTDTQYF
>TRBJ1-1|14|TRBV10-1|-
CASSGGRVNTEAFF
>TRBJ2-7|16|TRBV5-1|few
CASSLGQGPLYYEQYF
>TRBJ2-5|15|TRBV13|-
CASSPGPDSQETQYF
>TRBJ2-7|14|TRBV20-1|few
CSAHTGGPSYEQYF
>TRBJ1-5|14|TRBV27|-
CASREMLSNQPQHF
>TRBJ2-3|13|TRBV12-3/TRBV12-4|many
CASSPSGGDTQYF
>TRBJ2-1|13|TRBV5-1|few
CASSLAGWSEQFF
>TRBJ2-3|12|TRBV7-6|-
CASSALSDTQYF
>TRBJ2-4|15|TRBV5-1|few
CASSLVAGGENIQYF